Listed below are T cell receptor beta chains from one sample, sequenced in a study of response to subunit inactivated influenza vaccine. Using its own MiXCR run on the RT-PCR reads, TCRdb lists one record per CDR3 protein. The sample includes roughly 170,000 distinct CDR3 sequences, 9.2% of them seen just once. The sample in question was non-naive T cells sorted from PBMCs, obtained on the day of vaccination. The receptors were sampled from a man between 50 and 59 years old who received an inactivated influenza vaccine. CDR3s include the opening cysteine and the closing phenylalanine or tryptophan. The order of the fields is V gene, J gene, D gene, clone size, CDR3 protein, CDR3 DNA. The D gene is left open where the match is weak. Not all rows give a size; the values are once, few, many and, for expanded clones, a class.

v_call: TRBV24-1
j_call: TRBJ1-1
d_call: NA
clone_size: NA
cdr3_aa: CATSAGNTEAFF
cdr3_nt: TGTGCCACCAGTGCAGGGAACACTGAAGCTTTCTTT

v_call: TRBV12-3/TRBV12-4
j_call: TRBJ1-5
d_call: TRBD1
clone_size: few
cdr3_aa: CASSLGQGIQPQHF
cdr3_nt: TGTGCCAGCAGTTTGGGACAGGGGATTCAGCCCCAGCATTTT

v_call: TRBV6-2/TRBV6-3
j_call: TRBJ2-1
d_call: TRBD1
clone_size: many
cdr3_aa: CASRRDRFSYNEQFF
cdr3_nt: TGTGCCAGCAGAAGGGACAGATTCTCCTACAATGAGCAGTTCTTC

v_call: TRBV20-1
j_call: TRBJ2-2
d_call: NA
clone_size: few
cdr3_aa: CSAPDREGTGELFF
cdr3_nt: TGCAGTGCCCCCGACAGGGAGGGCACCGGGGAGCTGTTTTTT

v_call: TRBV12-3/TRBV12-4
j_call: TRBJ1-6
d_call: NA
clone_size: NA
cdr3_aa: CASSFGGQGRSPLHF
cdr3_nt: TGTGCCAGCAGTTTCGGGGGGCAGGGTCGATCACCCCTCCACTTT

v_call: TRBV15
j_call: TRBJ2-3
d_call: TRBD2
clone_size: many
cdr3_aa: CATSSSRLAGGTDTQYF
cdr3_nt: TGTGCCACCAGCAGCTCCAGACTAGCGGGAGGAACAGATACGCAGTATTTT

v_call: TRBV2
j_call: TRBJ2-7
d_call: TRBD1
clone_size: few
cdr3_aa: CASRQGIATYEQYF
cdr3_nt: TGTGCCAGTAGACAGGGTATCGCAACCTACGAGCAGTACTTC

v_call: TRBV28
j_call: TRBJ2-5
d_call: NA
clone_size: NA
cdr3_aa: CASSFPLGSGDETQYF
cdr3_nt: TGTGCCAGCAGTTTCCCCCTTGGAAGCGGAGATGAGACCCAGTACTTC

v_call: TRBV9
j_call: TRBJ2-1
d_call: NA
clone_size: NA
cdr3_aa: CASSVSSGRAGNEQFF
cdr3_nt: TGTGCCAGCAGCGTTTCGTCGGGAAGGGCTGGCAATGAGCAGTTCTTC

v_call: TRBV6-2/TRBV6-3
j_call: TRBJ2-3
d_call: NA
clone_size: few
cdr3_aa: CASSTPPDTQYF
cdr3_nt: TGTGCCAGCAGCACCCCCCCAGATACGCAGTATTTT

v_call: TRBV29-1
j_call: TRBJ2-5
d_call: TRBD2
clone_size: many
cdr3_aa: CSVEDHEGLGAQYF
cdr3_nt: TGCAGCGTTGAAGATCACGAGGGACTAGGGGCCCAGTACTTC

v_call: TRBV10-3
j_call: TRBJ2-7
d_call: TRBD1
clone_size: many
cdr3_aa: CAISGGQGASYEQYF
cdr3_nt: TGTGCCATCAGTGGGGGACAGGGGGCCTCCTACGAGCAGTACTTC

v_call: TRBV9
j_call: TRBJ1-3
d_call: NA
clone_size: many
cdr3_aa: CASSVGAGNSGNTIYF
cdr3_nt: TGTGCCAGCAGCGTAGGAGCAGGCAACTCTGGAAACACCATATATTTT

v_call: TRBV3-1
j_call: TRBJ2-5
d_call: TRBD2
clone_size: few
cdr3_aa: CASSRTSASGGVTQYF
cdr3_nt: TGTGCCAGCAGCCGGACTAGCGCCTCAGGTGGGGTGACCCAGTACTTC

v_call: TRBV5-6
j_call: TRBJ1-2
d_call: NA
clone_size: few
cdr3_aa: CASSLEQYYGYTF
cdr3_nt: TGTGCCAGCAGCTTGGAACAGTACTATGGCTACACCTTC

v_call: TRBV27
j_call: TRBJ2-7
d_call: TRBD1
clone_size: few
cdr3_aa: CASRDPAGQAYEQYF
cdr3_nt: TGTGCCAGCAGAGACCCTGCGGGACAGGCCTACGAGCAGTACTTC

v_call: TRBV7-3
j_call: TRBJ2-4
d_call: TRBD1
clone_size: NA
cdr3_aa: CASSRGQGADIQYF
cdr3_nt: TGTGCCAGCAGCCGGGGACAGGGGGCGGACATTCAGTACTTC

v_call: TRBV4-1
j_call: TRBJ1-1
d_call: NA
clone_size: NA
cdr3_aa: CASSPIRGGKTEAFF
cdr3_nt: TGCGCCAGCAGCCCGATAAGGGGGGGGAAAACTGAAGCTTTCTTT

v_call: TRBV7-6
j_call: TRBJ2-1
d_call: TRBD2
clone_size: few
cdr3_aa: CASSTGTSAAYNEQFF
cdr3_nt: TGTGCCAGCAGCACGGGGACTAGCGCTGCCTACAATGAGCAGTTCTTC

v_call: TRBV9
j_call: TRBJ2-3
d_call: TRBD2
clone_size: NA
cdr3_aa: CASTAGGPGTDTQYF
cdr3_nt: TGTGCCAGCACAGCGGGGGGGCCGGGCACAGATACGCAGTATTTT

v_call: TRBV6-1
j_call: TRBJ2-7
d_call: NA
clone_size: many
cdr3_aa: CASSEYLVPSYEQYF
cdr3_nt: TGTGCCAGCAGTGAATATCTAGTTCCCTCCTACGAGCAGTACTTC

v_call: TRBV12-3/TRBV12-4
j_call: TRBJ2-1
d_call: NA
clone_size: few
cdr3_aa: CASNQGGGEQFF
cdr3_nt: TGTGCCAGCAACCAAGGGGGTGGTGAGCAGTTCTTC

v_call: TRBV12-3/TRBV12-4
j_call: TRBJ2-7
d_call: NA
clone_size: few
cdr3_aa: CASTRTGHLYEQYF
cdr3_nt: TGTGCCAGCACCCGAACCGGGCACCTCTACGAGCAGTACTTC

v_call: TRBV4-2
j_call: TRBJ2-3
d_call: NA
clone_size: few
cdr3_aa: CASSQEFSTDTQYF
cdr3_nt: TGTGCCAGCAGCCAAGAGTTTAGCACAGATACGCAGTATTTT

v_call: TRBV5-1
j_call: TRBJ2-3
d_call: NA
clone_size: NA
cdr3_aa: CASSLGQGRDTQYF
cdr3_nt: TGCGCCAGCAGCCTTGGCCAGGGCCGGGATACGCAGTATTTT

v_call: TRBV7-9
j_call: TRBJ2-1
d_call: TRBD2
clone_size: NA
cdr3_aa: CASSPSGRRGAAREQFF
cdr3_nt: TGTGCCAGCAGTCCTAGTGGTCGGCGGGGGGCAGCAAGGGAGCAGTTCTTC

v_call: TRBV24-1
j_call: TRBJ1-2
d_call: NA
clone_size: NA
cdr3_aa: CATQGKANYGYTF
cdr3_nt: TGTGCCACGCAGGGCAAGGCTAACTATGGCTACACCTTC

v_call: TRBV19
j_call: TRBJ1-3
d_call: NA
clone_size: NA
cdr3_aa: CASGDSGNTIYF
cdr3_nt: TGTGCCAGTGGAGACTCTGGAAACACCATATATTTT

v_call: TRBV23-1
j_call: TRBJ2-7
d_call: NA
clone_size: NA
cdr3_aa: CASSPRRRSSYEQYF
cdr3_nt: TGCGCCAGCAGTCCAAGACGGAGGAGCTCCTACGAGCAGTACTTC

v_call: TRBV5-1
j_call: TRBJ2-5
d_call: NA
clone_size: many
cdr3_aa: CASSMPGPLQETQYF
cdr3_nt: TGCGCCAGCAGCATGCCGGGACCACTTCAAGAGACCCAGTACTTC

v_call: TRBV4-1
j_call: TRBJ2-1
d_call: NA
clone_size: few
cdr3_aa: CASSQRSAGNEQFF
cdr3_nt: TGCGCCAGCAGCCAACGTTCGGCCGGGAATGAGCAGTTCTTC

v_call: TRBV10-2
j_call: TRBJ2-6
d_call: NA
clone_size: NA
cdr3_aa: CASAEAGANVLTF
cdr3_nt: TGCGCCAGCGCGGAAGCTGGGGCCAACGTCCTGACTTTC

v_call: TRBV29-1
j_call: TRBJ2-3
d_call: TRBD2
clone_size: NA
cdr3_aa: CSVRSGTSGGDTQYF
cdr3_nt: TGCAGCGTTCGTTCCGGGACTAGCGGGGGCGATACGCAGTATTTT

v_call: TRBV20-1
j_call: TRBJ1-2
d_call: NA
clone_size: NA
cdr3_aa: CSARGTIIVDGYTF
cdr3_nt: TGCAGTGCTAGAGGTACGATCATTGTCGATGGCTACACCTTC

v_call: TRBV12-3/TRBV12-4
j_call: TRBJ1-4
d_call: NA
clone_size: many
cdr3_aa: CASSFRQGREKLFF
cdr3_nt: TGTGCCAGCAGTTTTCGGCAGGGGCGTGAAAAACTGTTTTTT

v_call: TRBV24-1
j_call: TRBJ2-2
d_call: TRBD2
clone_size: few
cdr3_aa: CATSDSLAGGPDTGELFF
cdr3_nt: TGTGCCACCAGTGATTCATTAGCGGGGGGGCCGGACACCGGGGAGCTGTTTTTT

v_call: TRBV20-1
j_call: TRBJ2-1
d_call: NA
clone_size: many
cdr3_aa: CSARSRSDRYNEQFF
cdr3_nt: TGCAGTGCTAGATCGCGCTCGGACCGCTACAATGAGCAGTTCTTC

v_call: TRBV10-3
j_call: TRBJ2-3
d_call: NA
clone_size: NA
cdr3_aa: CAISESPGLLGVTRYF
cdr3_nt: TGTGCCATCAGTGAGTCACCCGGACTCCTCGGGGTTACGCGGTATTTT

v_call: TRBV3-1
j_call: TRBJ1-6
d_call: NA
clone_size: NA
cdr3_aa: CASSNRQNSPLHF
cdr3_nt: TGTGCCAGCAGCAACCGACAGAATTCACCCCTCCACTTT

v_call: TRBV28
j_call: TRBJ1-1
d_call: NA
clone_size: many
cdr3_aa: CASSLHMNTEAFF
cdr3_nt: TGTGCCAGCAGTTTACATATGAACACTGAAGCTTTCTTT

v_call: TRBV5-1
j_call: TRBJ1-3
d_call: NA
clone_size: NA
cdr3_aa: CASSLAAGNSGNTIYF
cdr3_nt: TGCGCCAGCAGCTTGGCCGCAGGGAACTCTGGAAACACCATATATTTT

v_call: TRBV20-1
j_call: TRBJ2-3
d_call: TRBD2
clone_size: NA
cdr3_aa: CSARGLAGITDTQYF
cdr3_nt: TGCAGTGCTAGAGGTCTAGCGGGTATCACAGATACGCAGTATTTT

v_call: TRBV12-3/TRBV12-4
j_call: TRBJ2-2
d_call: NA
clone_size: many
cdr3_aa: CASKNPGGQAGELFF
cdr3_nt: TGTGCCAGCAAGAACCCCGGGGGGCAGGCCGGGGAGCTGTTTTTT

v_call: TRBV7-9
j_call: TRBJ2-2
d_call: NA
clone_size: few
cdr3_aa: CASSPYTTTGELFF
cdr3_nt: TGTGCCAGCAGCCCCTACACGACCACCGGGGAGCTGTTTTTT

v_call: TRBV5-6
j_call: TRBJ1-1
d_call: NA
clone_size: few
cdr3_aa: CASSFPAFSAEAFF
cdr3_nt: TGTGCCAGCAGCTTCCCTGCATTTTCCGCTGAAGCTTTCTTT

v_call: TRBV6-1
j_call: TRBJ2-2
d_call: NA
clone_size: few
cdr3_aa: CASREPGRAVTGELFF
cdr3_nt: TGTGCCAGCAGGGAACCAGGGCGGGCGGTTACCGGGGAGCTGTTTTTT

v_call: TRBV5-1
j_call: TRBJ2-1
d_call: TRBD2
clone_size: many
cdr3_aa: CASSLGLAGAHNEQFF
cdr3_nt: TGCGCCAGCAGCTTAGGACTAGCGGGAGCCCACAATGAGCAGTTCTTC

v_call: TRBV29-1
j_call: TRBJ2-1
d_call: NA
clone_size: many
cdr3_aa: CSVEGVAGSYNEQFF
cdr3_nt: TGCAGCGTTGAAGGCGTGGCGGGATCCTACAATGAGCAGTTCTTC

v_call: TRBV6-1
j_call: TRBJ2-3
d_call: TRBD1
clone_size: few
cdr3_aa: CASSSGQAVLTDTQYF
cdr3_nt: TGTGCCAGCAGCTCTGGACAGGCTGTTCTAACAGATACGCAGTATTTT

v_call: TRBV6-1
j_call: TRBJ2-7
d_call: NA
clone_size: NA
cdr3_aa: CASSEARDSYEQYF
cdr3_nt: TGTGCCAGCAGTGAGGCCAGGGACTCCTACGAGCAGTACTTC

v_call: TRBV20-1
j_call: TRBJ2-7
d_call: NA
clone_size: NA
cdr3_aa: CSARDPVLRGGSYEQYF
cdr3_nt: TGCAGTGCTAGAGACCCAGTTTTGAGGGGTGGATCCTACGAGCAGTACTTC